This T cell receptor beta chain was found in a study of blood T cells in healthy people across ages. Many counts were recorded for this clonotype. A J-beta primer mix and a sample-barcoded 5' primer were used in a second PCR of roughly 6 to 12 cycles. Every sample gave at least 3 million paired-end reads containing CDR3. TCRdb called the 5' RACE reads again in MiXCR, with one record for every CDR3 protein. This table holds about 720,000 distinct CDR3 sequences, about 24% found once. Healthy individuals of Caucasian origin from Russia, aged roughly 6 to 90, served as donors. Total RNA was extracted at no less than 6 micrograms per sample. Between the trimmed V and J ends, which lost 4 bases and 5 bases, there was a span of 11 bases. Per the germline V gene, CDR1 is KGHSH and CDR2 is LQKENI. The CDR3 extends over 13 amino acids.

The clonotype was recovered from a man aged 70-80 years in good health. The material sequenced was blood. This sequence joins TRBV18 and TRBJ2-5, with D perhaps matching TRBD1 (6 bases). The CDR3 DNA is TGTGCCAGCTCACTACAGGGCGGGGAGACCCAGTACTTC. Protein: CASSLQGGETQYF.